Listed here is a single T cell receptor (beta chain). The sample belongs to a study of blood T cell repertoires in COVID-19. Study information: Researchers got acute and convalescent COVID-19 samples from the United States, Italy and Spain. Sources were T cells, B-cell-depleted T cells, or PBMCs; the material itself was cDNA or gDNA.

With 4 bases clipped from V and 4 bases from J, the junction kept 5 bases outside the gene matches. Germline-derived CDR1 and CDR2 are LGHNA and YNFKEQ. The CDR3 runs to 14 residues. Authors' methods: Reference gene primer amplification yielded estimated nucleated cell counts. Here immunoSEQ multiplex PCR was the method, and the copy in TCRdb shows in-frame clones only, minus some. That table gives V, J and clone size, and the DNA gave D and trimming. Of about 140,000 clones in the sample, less than 80% were seen once. The sequence was obtained from a woman aged 80 or over with active or convalescent COVID-19. This rearrangement joins TRBV4-2 to TRBJ2-7, with 9 bases fitting TRBD1. The sample was peripheral blood. DNA for the CDR3: TGTGCCAGCAGCCCAGGACAGGGGAGTTACGAGCAGTACTTC. Protein product: CASSPGQGSYEQYF.